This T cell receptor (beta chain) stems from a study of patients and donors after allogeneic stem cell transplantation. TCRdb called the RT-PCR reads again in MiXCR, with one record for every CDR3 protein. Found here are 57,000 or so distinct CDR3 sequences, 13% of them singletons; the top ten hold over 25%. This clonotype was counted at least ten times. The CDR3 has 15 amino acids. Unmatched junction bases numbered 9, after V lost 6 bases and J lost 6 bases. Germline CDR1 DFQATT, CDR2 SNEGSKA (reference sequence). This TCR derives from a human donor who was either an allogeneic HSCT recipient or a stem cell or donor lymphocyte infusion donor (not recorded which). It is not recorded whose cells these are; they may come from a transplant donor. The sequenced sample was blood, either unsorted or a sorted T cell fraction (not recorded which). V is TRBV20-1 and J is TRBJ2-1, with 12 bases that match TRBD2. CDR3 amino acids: CSASSSGGEGNEQFF. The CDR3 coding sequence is TGCAGTGCCTCTTCTAGCGGGGGGGAGGGCAATGAGCAGTTCTTC.